The clone carrying this T cell receptor (beta chain) has only a few counts. Its antigen is not identified. The data were obtained in a study of cytomegalovirus exposure and HLA in healthy donors. Amplification used 60 Vbeta primers and 13 Jbeta primers. TCRdb's table, derived via immunoSEQ multiplex PCR, lists solely in-frame clones and lacks some. The data contain about 120,000 clones, 78% of them singletons. With 7 bases removed from V and 2 bases from J, the gap between germline ends came to 16 bases. Germline-derived CDR1 and CDR2 are GTSNPN and SVGIG (reference sequence). This CDR3 spans 14 amino acids. Whole-study results and caveats: Some V segments, TRBV6-2 and TRBV6-3 among them, were indistinguishable and were therefore excluded. A list of 150 to 200 TCR beta chains associated with cytomegalovirus was given. In a later analysis, several top co-occurrence clusters appeared linked to parvovirus B19, influenza, CMV and Epstein-Barr virus. Earlier analysis looked at TCR beta V segments, and most were productive about 90% or about 30% of the time.

The J gene is TRBJ2-3, the V gene TRBV30, with a weak D call TRBD1 (6 bases). Sample: PBMCs. This sequence was found in a woman in her twenties or thirties in good health and CMV-seropositive. This CDR3 reads CALRTASITDTQYF. The CDR3 DNA reads as TGTGCCTTGAGGACAGCATCCATCACAGATACGCAGTATTTT.